The T cell receptor (beta chain) under discussion was sequenced for a study of blood T cell repertoires in COVID-19. On the study more broadly: PBMCs, B-cell-depleted T cells, or T cells were the source of the cDNA or gDNA that made up the material.

Participants spanned ages 18 to 89 years and resided in about 25 US areas. Membership in each cohort depended on participant-reported clinical history. Per the original methods: Amplification of reference gene primers was used by the study to estimate nucleated cell counts. Profiling relied on immunoSEQ multiplex PCR, and the TCRdb table lists in-frame clones only, not all of them. The V and J calls and clone size are taken from that table; D and trimming were inferred from the DNA. The sample holds more than 200,000 clones, roughly nine tenths seen once. The CDR3 loop spans 14 amino acids. Trimming took 4 bases from V and 3 from J, leaving 10 bases between them. Germline V gene lookup returns CDR1 PRHDT and CDR2 FYEKMQ (reference sequence).

Sequenced material: PBMCs or T cells enriched from blood (not recorded which). The source of this sequence is a woman under 40 with acute COVID-19. The J gene is TRBJ1-5, the V gene TRBV13; a possible D gene is TRBD1 (6 bases). CDR3 amino acids: CASSSGQINQPQHF. The DNA of the CDR3 is TGTGCCAGCAGCTCAGGACAGATCAATCAGCCCCAGCATTTT.